Below, 21 T cell receptor beta chains from the same sample are listed, as sequenced in a study of spatial heterogeneity in lung cancer. Overall study results and limits: Counts of expanded alpha and beta TCRs within tumors tracked the tumor nonsynonymous mutation count.

The antigens these receptors bind are not known. A single record per CDR3 protein comes from TCRdb applying MiXCR to the 5' RACE reads. There are several thousand distinct CDR3 sequences in the sample; around 6.7% occur only once, and more than 20% lies in the top ten. Documented time point: sample taken at primary tumor resection. This sample comprised lung tumor tissue, obtained at surgery. The receptors originated from a male donor with early-stage non-small cell lung cancer.

This clonotype was seen repeatedly, ten times or more. The chain employs TRBV28 and TRBJ2-4, with 10 bases lining up with TRBD2. The ends lost 8 bases at V and 6 bases at J; junction bases unmatched: 10. The CDR3 sequence is 15 residues long. CDR1 is MDHEN and CDR2 is SYDVKM in the germline V gene. Here the CDR3 reads CASSSGGAEGNIQYF. Written as DNA, the CDR3 is TGTGCCAGCTCAAGCGGGGGGGCTGAGGGAAACATTCAGTACTTC.

The chain links TRBV7-9 to TRBJ2-2; D remains ambiguous. CDR1 and CDR2 (germline): SEHNR, FQNEAQ (reference sequence). CDR3 length equals 15 residues. The V and J ends lost 4 bases and 1 base respectively, with 10 bases between them. The CDR3 coding sequence is TGTGCCAGCAGCTCCCCGATAGGGAACACCGGGGAGCTGTTTTTT. Protein product: CASSSPIGNTGELFF.

This clonotype qualifies as medium-sized. The CDR3 loop reads CASSYPTGGGETQYF. CDR3 bases: TGTGCCAGCAGTTACCCTACCGGGGGGGGAGAGACCCAGTACTTC. The chain has TRBV6-6 and TRBJ2-5; 8 nucleotides align to TRBD2. Germline V lookup: CDR1 MNHNY, CDR2 SVGAGI (reference sequence). Trimming at V came to 2 bases and at J to 4 bases, leaving 6 bases not matched to a gene. The CDR3 is made up of 15 amino acids.

This clonotype occurred a few times. The J gene is TRBJ2-2, the V gene TRBV20-1; maybe TRBD2 (5 bases). The CDR3 covers 13 residues. Germline CDR1 is DFQATT and CDR2 is SNEGSKA (reference sequence). Between the trimmed V and J ends, which lost 6 bases and 0 bases, there was a span of 8 bases. In DNA, the CDR3 is TGCAGTGCGGGGAGATCGAACACCGGGGAGCTGTTTTTT. Encoded protein: CSAGRSNTGELFF.

This clonotype is labeled as medium-sized. The chain is built from TRBV2 and TRBJ1-5, with D possibly being TRBD1 (6 bases). CDR1 and CDR2 from the germline V gene are SNHLY and FYNNEI. With 7 bases removed from V and 4 bases from J, the gap between germline ends came to 14 bases. The CDR3 is made up of 14 amino acids. DNA for the CDR3: TGTGCCAGCAACTCGATACAGGGAAATCAGCCCCAGCATTTT. Amino acids: CASNSIQGNQPQHF.

This clonotype is medium-sized in the sample. This chain links TRBV20-1 with TRBJ2-1; 10 positions agree with TRBD2. V lost 1 base to trimming and J lost 0 bases; unmatched junction nucleotides: 9. The germline gives CDR1 DFQATT, CDR2 SNEGSKA (reference sequence). CDR3 size: 18 residues. The CDR3 loop reads CSARAGLADLSSYNEQFF. In DNA, the CDR3 is TGCAGTGCTAGAGCCGGACTAGCGGATTTGAGCTCCTACAATGAGCAGTTCTTC.

This clonotype is medium-sized (0.01 to 0.1%). The rearrangement links TRBV29-1 to TRBJ1-5; D is unresolved. This CDR3 has 13 residues. From germline, CDR1 is SQVTM and CDR2 ANQGSEA. Trimming removed 4 bases from V and 7 bases from J, with 14 bases in between. The chain's CDR3 is CSVGEGNRQPQHF. CDR3 bases: TGCAGCGTTGGGGAAGGGAACAGACAGCCCCAGCATTTT. Together with reference TRBV29-1 and TRBJ1-5, the CDR3 gives the full variable domain: SAVISQKPSRDICQRGTSLTIQCQVDSQVTMMFWYRQQPGQSLTLIATANQGSEATYESGFVIDKFPISRPNLTFSTLTVSNMSPEDSSIYLCSVGEGNRQPQHFGDGTRLSIL.

This clonotype came up many times. The V call is TRBV27, the J call TRBJ2-5, with 10 bases aligning to TRBD1. The CDR3 contains 13 residues. The germline V gene encodes CDR1 MNHEY and CDR2 SMNVEV (reference sequence). V shed 6 bases, J shed 5 bases, and the junction held 3 bases outside the gene matches. CDR3 region: CASRPGQGETQYF. CDR3 DNA: TGTGCCAGCAGACCGGGACAGGGGGAGACCCAGTACTTC.

In its sample, this clonotype was seen many times. This chain links TRBV12-3 or TRBV12-4 with TRBJ2-2; D possibly corresponds to TRBD1 (6 bases). V shed 3 bases and J shed 5 bases, with 10 bases lying between them. The CDR3 has 14 residues. The DNA of the CDR3 is TGTGCCAGCAGTTTGAGGGGGTCGACCGGGGAGCTGTTTTTT. Translation: CASSLRGSTGELFF.

In this sample, this clonotype turned up many times. V gene TRBV11-1 combines with J gene TRBJ1-2; the match to TRBD1 covers 10 bases. CDR1 and CDR2 (germline): SGHAT, FQDESV (reference sequence). The CDR3 has 13 residues. With V trimmed by 3 bases and J by 8 bases, 3 bases remained unmatched. The CDR3 bases are TGTGCCAGCAGCTTCAGGGACAGGGGCGGCTACACCTTC. Its protein product is CASSFRDRGGYTF.

This clonotype turned up a few times. The rearrangement joins TRBV27 to TRBJ2-3; D possibly corresponds to TRBD2 (7 bases). The V end lost 7 bases, the J end lost 6 bases, and 11 bases lay between the germline ends. The CDR3 totals 12 residues. CDR1 is MNHEY, CDR2 SMNVEV, per germline (reference sequence). The CDR3 spells CASKGGEDTQYF. The CDR3 nucleotides read TGTGCCAGCAAGGGGGGGGAGGATACGCAGTATTTT.

This clonotype was recorded at least ten times. The chain uses TRBV5-1 and TRBJ2-7; D not certain. Trimming took 4 bases from V and 5 from J, leaving 16 bases between them. CDR1 and CDR2 from the germline V gene are SGHRS and YFSETQ. This CDR3 comprises 14 residues. The CDR3 DNA is TGCGCCAGCAGCACGACCCGGGTCGCTAACGAGCAGTACTTC. Translating it yields CASSTTRVANEQYF.

This clonotype was seen many times. The chain couples TRBV7-2 to TRBJ1-1; D gene ambiguous. The germline CDR1 and CDR2 sequences are SGHTA and FQGNSA. CDR3 size: 14 residues. V was pared by 2 bases and J by 5 bases, with 12 bases between. CDR3 loop: CASSLSGLGTEAFF. CDR3 DNA sequence: TGTGCCAGCAGCTTATCTGGGCTTGGGACTGAAGCTTTCTTT.

This clonotype is judged medium-sized. The V gene is TRBV12-3 or TRBV12-4, the J gene TRBJ1-2; tentative D call: TRBD1 (6 bases). V lost 7 bases and J 4 bases, leaving 16 bases between the germline ends. The CDR3 is 14 residues long. CDR3: CASTLGGHIYGYTF. The CDR3 DNA is TGTGCCAGCACTCTGGGGGGACACATCTATGGCTACACCTTC.

Ten or more counts support this clonotype. J is TRBJ2-7 and V is TRBV27, with 8 bases identical to TRBD1. Germline-derived CDR1 and CDR2 are MNHEY and SMNVEV (reference sequence). V was clipped by 5 bases and J by 9 bases; unmatched bases: 9. The CDR3 sequence is 13 residues long. The DNA of the CDR3 is TGTGCCAGCAGTGCCGGACAGGGTAGCTGGCAGTACTTC. Translated: CASSAGQGSWQYF.

This clonotype was counted ten times or more. The chain couples TRBV7-3 to TRBJ2-3; D possibly corresponds to TRBD2 (6 bases). Trimming shortened V by 0 bases and J by 7 bases, and 14 bases separated the two germline ends. CDR3 length: 15 amino acids. Germline V lookup: CDR1 SGHTA, CDR2 FQGTGA. DNA for the CDR3: TGTGCCAGCAGCTTAACGGTGGAGGGTCGGAATACGCAGTATTTT. It translates to CASSLTVEGRNTQYF.

This clonotype was picked up many times. The chain is built from TRBV20-1 and TRBJ2-1; TRBD2 is a possible D gene (6 bases). This CDR3 comprises 15 residues. The V and J ends lost 2 bases and 7 bases respectively, with 18 bases between them. Germline V CDR1 and CDR2: DFQATT, SNEGSKA (reference sequence). In DNA, the CDR3 is TGCAGTGCTAGACGGAGGGGTCTAGCAGGGAATGAGCAGTTCTTC. Translation: CSARRRGLAGNEQFF.

The chain couples TRBV7-2 to TRBJ2-7; D may be TRBD1 (6 bases). V lost 1 base, J lost 1 base, and 14 bases lay in between. Germline V gives CDR1 SGHTA, CDR2 FQGNSA. The CDR3 is 16 residues long. The CDR3 reads CASSLGTGYPSYEQYF. CDR3 nucleotide sequence: TGTGCCAGCAGCTTAGGCACAGGGTACCCGTCCTACGAGCAGTACTTC. The whole variable domain, filled in from reference TRBV7-2 and TRBJ2-7, reads GAGVSQSPSNKVTEKGKDVELRCDPISGHTALYWYRQSLGQGLEFLIYFQGNSAPDKSGLPSDRFSAERTGGSVSTLTIQRTQQEDSAVYLCASSLGTGYPSYEQYFGPGTRLTVT.

This clonotype was seen at least ten times. The rearrangement links TRBV27 to TRBJ2-4, with a weak D call TRBD2 (5 bases). Trimming pared 4 bases from V and 8 bases from J, leaving 15 bases between. The germline V gene has CDR1 MNHEY and CDR2 SMNVEV (reference sequence). The CDR3 has 14 amino acids. This CDR3 is CASSSGRGNDIQYF. The CDR3 nucleotides read TGTGCCAGCAGTTCCGGACGGGGTAACGACATTCAGTACTTC.

This clonotype was seen many times. V is TRBV6-2 or TRBV6-3 and J is TRBJ2-3; D is unresolved. The CDR3 spans 12 residues. The germline CDR1 and CDR2 sequences are MNHEY and SVGEGT. V gave up 2 bases and J gave up 7 bases, with 7 bases separating them. The CDR3 region is CASSYATHTQYF. CDR3 nucleotides: TGTGCCAGCAGTTACGCGACGCATACGCAGTATTTT.

There are many counts of this clonotype. V gene TRBV20-1 combines with J gene TRBJ1-4; maybe TRBD1 (6 bases). V lost 0 bases and J 10 bases, leaving 12 bases between the germline ends. CDR1 and CDR2 from the germline V gene are DFQATT and SNEGSKA (reference sequence). The CDR3 loop spans 13 amino acids. CDR3 sequence reads: CSARDLGGTKLFF. In nucleotides, the CDR3 is TGCAGTGCTAGAGATCTCGGGGGCACAAAACTGTTTTTT.